Included here is one TCR beta chain sequence, with context. Its target antigen remains unknown. The input lacks base qualities; no much larger clone sits a single base away. This sample was taken from a study of cytomegalovirus exposure and HLA in healthy donors listed by TCRdb under 2017. About the full investigation: A later analysis indicated that the 120 or so validation repertoires were generated on the platform also employed for the 600 to 750 repertoires of the first cohort. The study combined high-throughput TCR immunosequencing, statistical association of individual TCRs with disease status, and machine learning to predict cytomegalovirus infection status. In addition to the first cohort of approximately 670 subjects, a separate validation cohort of approximately 110 different subjects was used. The study was designed to test whether signatures of past pathogen exposure could be identified by cataloging public T cell receptors. What the research found in general, with its limitations: The classifier was reported to diagnose cytomegalovirus status with high specificity and sensitivity in both the original cohort and the validation cohort. Three of the identified cytomegalovirus-associated TCR beta chains were confirmed in vitro to be specific for cytomegalovirus antigens. In a later analysis, TCRs clustered in the first cohort were found to also tend to co-occur in the 100 to 150 validation repertoires, with 94% of cluster scores above 0. It was suggested by the authors that the approach could potentially be generalized to other disease states and immunological phenotypes. A later analysis had no HLA typing for the validation cohort, so co-occurrence there was scored across all 130 or so repertoires. Most TCR sequences were seen in very few donors, while some public TCRs were found in many individuals. In the study, around 150 TCR beta chains were listed as associated with cytomegalovirus.

V is shortened by 6 bases, J by 3 bases, and the region joining them spans 12 bases. Including the terminal cysteine and phenylalanine, the CDR3 comprises 12 residues. Just CDR3 DNA is preserved here, 36 bases in frame from base 1. The germline V gene specifies SQVTM as CDR1 and ANQGSEA as CDR2. Library generation was performed with the immunoSEQ multiplex PCR assay. Per the source publication's procedure: A statistical classification framework was built for diagnosing cytomegalovirus status from the catalog of TCR beta chain sequences. The source is immuneACCESS, and TCRdb retained only in-frame sequences with V and J called. Part of the clones is not carried over; for the studies checked, unresolved V genes explain less than half of this, and the remainder is unexplained. From that table come the V and J calls and clone size; the DNA was used to work out D and trimming. In all, the sample holds 150,000 to 200,000 clones, and 86% of those were seen once. The leading ten clones occupy roughly 1.5% of the sample.

The donors were included in the validation cohort of over a hundred subjects, a group kept apart from the approximately 690-subject first cohort. The chain is made from TRBV29-1 and TRBJ2-7; matching of 6 bases hints at TRBD1 as the D gene. This clonotype was obtained from a woman in her late teens or twenties in good health and CMV-seronegative. The specimen sequenced was PBMCs. The CDR3 reads CSVTDRIYEQYF. The base sequence is TGCAGCGTCACAGACAGGATCTACGAGCAGTACTTC.